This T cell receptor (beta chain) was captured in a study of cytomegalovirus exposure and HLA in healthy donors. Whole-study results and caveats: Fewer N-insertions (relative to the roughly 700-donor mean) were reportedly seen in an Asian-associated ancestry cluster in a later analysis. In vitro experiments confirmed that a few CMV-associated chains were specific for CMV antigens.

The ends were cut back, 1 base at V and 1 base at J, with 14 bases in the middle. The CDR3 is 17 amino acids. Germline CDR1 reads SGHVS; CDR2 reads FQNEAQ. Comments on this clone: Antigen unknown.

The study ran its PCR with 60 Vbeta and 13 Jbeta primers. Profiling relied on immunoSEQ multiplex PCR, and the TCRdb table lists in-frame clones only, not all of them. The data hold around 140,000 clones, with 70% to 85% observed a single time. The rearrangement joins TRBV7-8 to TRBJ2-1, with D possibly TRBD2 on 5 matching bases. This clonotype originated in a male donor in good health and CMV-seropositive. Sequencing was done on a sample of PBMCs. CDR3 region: CASSLDGPGSSYNEQFF. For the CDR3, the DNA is TGTGCCAGCAGCTTAGACGGCCCGGGGAGTTCCTACAATGAGCAGTTCTTC.